These 18 T cell receptor beta chains originate from one sample sequenced in a study of T cell responses to AZD1222 COVID-19 vaccine. Clones were sequenced by immunoSEQ multiplex PCR, and TCRdb holds only the in-frame ones, with some missing. The repertoire holds 80,000 or so clones, with 85% to 95% as singletons. Sequencing was performed on peripheral blood, taken on day 0 of MenACWY control vaccination. The receptors stem from an adult in good health.

The chain combines TRBV5-1 with TRBJ1-1; no clear D gene. This CDR3 region has 14 residues. Trimming removed 0 bases at V and 5 bases at J, with 11 bases between. Per the germline V gene, CDR1 is SGHRS and CDR2 is YFSETQ. The CDR3 region is CASSLEPSKTEAFF. The CDR3, as DNA: TGCGCCAGCAGCTTGGAACCATCGAAAACTGAAGCTTTCTTT.

V and J are TRBV7-9 and TRBJ2-3; tentatively, D is TRBD1 (5 bases). Germline CDR1 SEHNR, CDR2 FQNEAQ (reference sequence). This CDR3 is built from 12 residues. V was clipped by 8 bases and J by 5 bases, with 11 bases between them. Here the CDR3 reads CASAATGDTQYF. For the CDR3, the DNA is TGTGCCAGCGCGGCCACAGGAGATACGCAGTATTTT. The full variable domain, its missing parts supplied by reference TRBV7-9 and TRBJ2-3, is DTGVSQNPRHKITKRGQNVTFRCDPISEHNRLYWYRQTLGQGPEFLTYFQNEAQLEKSRLLSDRFSAERPKGSFSTLEIQRTEQGDSAMYLCASAATGDTQYFGPGTRLTVL.

The sample holds one count of this clone. The chain uses TRBV30 and TRBJ1-5; D may be TRBD1 (6 bases). The CDR3 runs to 16 residues. Germline V gene data show CDR1 as GTSNPN and CDR2 as SVGIG (reference sequence). V lost 2 bases and J 3 bases, leaving 17 bases between the germline ends. The CDR3 bases are TGTGCCTGGAGTACTCCCAAACAGGGCCACAATCAGCCCCAGCATTTT. Translating it yields CAWSTPKQGHNQPQHF.

This CDR3 reads CASSVGLAGSSDTQYF. CDR3 nucleotide sequence: TGTGCCAGCAGCGTAGGCCTAGCGGGTTCCTCAGATACGCAGTATTTT. The V call is TRBV9, the J call TRBJ2-3; 8 nucleotides align to TRBD2. V dropped 0 bases and J dropped 4; count of bases not matched to a gene: 7. Germline V lookup: CDR1 SGDLS, CDR2 YYNGEE. The length of the CDR3 is 16 residues.

V and J are TRBV5-6 and TRBJ2-7; tentatively, D is TRBD1 or TRBD2 (5 bases each). V was trimmed by 2 bases and J by 5 bases, leaving 17 bases between them. This CDR3 region has 15 residues. Germline V lookup: CDR1 SGHDT, CDR2 YYEEEE. The CDR3 DNA sequence: TGTGCCAGCAGCTTAAGACGTCAGGGAGCGGACGAGCAGTACTTC. Translation gives CASSLRRQGADEQYF.

This sequence joins TRBV12-3 or TRBV12-4 and TRBJ2-1; D remains ambiguous. This CDR3 has 12 amino acids. The CDR3 sequence: CPHGPENNEQFF. As DNA, the CDR3 is TGTCCCCACGGCCCCGAAAATAATGAGCAGTTCTTC.

This chain uses TRBV7-2 with TRBJ1-1; D uncertain. In germline, CDR1 is SGHTA, CDR2 FQGNSA. The CDR3 runs 13 residues. The V gene lost 5 bases and the J gene lost 0 bases, with 7 bases spanning the gap. The CDR3 nucleotides are TGTGCCAGCAGCGATACCATGAACACTGAAGCTTTCTTT. Translation gives CASSDTMNTEAFF.

This chain joins TRBV27 and TRBJ2-1; TRBD2 matches 7 bases. The CDR3 sequence is 15 residues long. V shed 3 bases and J 0 bases; nucleotides not matched to a gene: 2. Germline V lookup: CDR1 MNHEY, CDR2 SMNVEV (reference sequence). Here the CDR3 reads CASSLSSGSYNEQFF. CDR3 in DNA: TGTGCCAGCAGTTTGTCTAGCGGCTCCTACAATGAGCAGTTCTTC.

This clone was recorded only once. The V call is TRBV9, the J call TRBJ2-7; tentative D call: TRBD2 (7 bases). The CDR3 length is 15 residues. Germline lookup yields CDR1 SGDLS and CDR2 YYNGEE. V was shortened by 0 bases and J by 4 bases, with 14 bases between the two germline ends. The CDR3 is CASSVDPGEGYEQYF. CDR3 DNA sequence: TGTGCCAGCAGCGTAGACCCAGGGGAGGGATACGAGCAGTACTTC.

The chain has TRBV7-9 and TRBJ1-1; D uncertain. V lost 4 bases to trimming and J lost 3 bases, with 6 bases between them. The CDR3 is 12 amino acids. Germline V gene sequence: CDR1 SEHNR, CDR2 FQNEAQ (reference sequence). DNA for the CDR3: TGTGCCAGCAGCTATCAACACACTGAAGCTTTCTTT. This codes for CASSYQHTEAFF.

The V and J genes are TRBV7-6 and TRBJ2-7, with D perhaps given as TRBD1 or TRBD2 (5 bases each). Trimming shortened V by 1 base and J by 6 bases, and 7 bases separated the two germline ends. CDR1 is SGHVS and CDR2 is FNYEAQ in the germline V gene. This CDR3 region has 12 residues. DNA for the CDR3: TGTGCCAGCAGCTTAGATGGGGGCGAGCAGTACTTC. It encodes CASSLDGGEQYF.

As DNA, the CDR3 is TGTGCCACCAGCACGGGCGGAACTGGCGACGAGCAGTACTTC. It codes for CATSTGGTGDEQYF. The rearrangement links TRBV15 to TRBJ2-7, with D uncertain. V lost 4 bases and J 5 bases, leaving 15 bases between the germline ends. CDR1 is LNHNV, CDR2 YYDKDF, per germline (reference sequence). The CDR3 spans 14 residues.

This clone was recorded only once. This chain joins TRBV29-1 and TRBJ1-1, with D maybe TRBD1 (5 bases). V was clipped by 4 bases and J by 3 bases, with 12 bases between them. Germline V gene sequence: CDR1 SQVTM, CDR2 ANQGSEA. The CDR3 extends over 13 amino acids. CDR3 residues: CSVGEGMDTEAFF. The CDR3 DNA is TGCAGCGTTGGGGAGGGGATGGACACTGAAGCTTTCTTT.

The chain combines TRBV7-9 with TRBJ2-7; weak D call: TRBD2 (6 bases). This CDR3 is built from 12 residues. Germline V gene sequence: CDR1 SEHNR, CDR2 FQNEAQ (reference sequence). V lost 5 bases and J lost 5, with 10 bases in between. CDR3 region: CASSVGGNEQYF. In nucleotides, the CDR3 is TGTGCCAGCAGCGTCGGAGGGAACGAGCAGTACTTC.

This chain links TRBV5-1 with TRBJ2-1; perhaps D is TRBD1 or TRBD2 (5 bases each). The CDR3 contains 16 residues. V was clipped by 7 bases and J by 0 bases, with 17 bases between them. Germline V CDR1 and CDR2: SGHRS, YFSETQ. CDR3 DNA: TGCGCCAGCCAAACCGGGGCGGGTAGCTCCTACAATGAGCAGTTCTTC. Translation: CASQTGAGSSYNEQFF.

The chain recombines TRBV19 with TRBJ1-5; no firm D call. V lost 0 bases to trimming and J lost 4 bases, with 13 bases between them. In germline, CDR1 is LNHDA, CDR2 SQIVND (reference sequence). The CDR3 runs to 16 residues. The CDR3 bases are TGTGCCAGTAGTATAGAATCTGGGCAGATGAATCAGCCCCAGCATTTT. Translated, it gives CASSIESGQMNQPQHF.

CDR3 nucleotide sequence: TGTGCCAGCAGCTCGCTGACTCGTTCGAACACTGAAGCTTTCTTT. Protein: CASSSLTRSNTEAFF. This rearrangement joins TRBV11-2 to TRBJ1-1; no firm D call. CDR1 and CDR2 from the germline V gene are SGHAT and FQNNGV. The CDR3 is made up of 15 amino acids. V lost 4 bases and J lost 1, with 13 bases in between. The variable domain in full, completed from reference TRBV11-2 and TRBJ1-1, reads EAGVAQSPRYKIIEKRQSVAFWCNPISGHATLYWYQQILGQGPKLLIQFQNNGVVDDSQLPKDRFSAERLKGVDSTLKIQPAKLEDSAVYLCASSSLTRSNTEAFFGQGTRLTVV.

This rearrangement joins TRBV29-1 to TRBJ1-1; D remains unclear. This CDR3 region has 14 residues. Trimming removed 3 bases from V and 2 bases from J, with 13 bases in between. Germline CDR1 reads SQVTM; CDR2 reads ANQGSEA. CDR3 amino acids: CSVEVGRSNTEAFF. The DNA for the CDR3 is TGCAGCGTTGAGGTAGGGAGGTCTAACACTGAAGCTTTCTTT.